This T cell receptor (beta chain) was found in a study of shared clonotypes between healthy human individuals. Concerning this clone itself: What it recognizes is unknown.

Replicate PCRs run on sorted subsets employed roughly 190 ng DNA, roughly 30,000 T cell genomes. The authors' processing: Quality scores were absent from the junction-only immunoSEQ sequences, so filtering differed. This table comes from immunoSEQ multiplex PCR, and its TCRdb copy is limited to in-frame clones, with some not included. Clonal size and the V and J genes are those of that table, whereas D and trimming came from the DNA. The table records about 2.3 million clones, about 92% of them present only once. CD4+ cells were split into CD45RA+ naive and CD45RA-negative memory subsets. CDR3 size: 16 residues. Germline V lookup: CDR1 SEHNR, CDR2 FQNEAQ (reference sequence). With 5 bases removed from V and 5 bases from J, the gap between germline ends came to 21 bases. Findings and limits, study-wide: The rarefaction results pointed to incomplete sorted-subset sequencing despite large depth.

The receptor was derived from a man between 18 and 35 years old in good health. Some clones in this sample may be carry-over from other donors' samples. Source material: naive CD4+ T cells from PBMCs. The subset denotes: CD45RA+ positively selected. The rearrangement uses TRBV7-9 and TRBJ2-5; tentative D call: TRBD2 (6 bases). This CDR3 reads CASSHLGGAFDETQYF. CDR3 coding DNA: TGTGCCAGCAGCCACCTTGGCGGGGCGTTTGATGAGACCCAGTACTTC.